These 4 T cell receptor beta chains were all obtained from the same sample, sequenced in a study of post-analysis software for immune sequencing data. General study points: The five TRBV segments detected at higher frequency in patients than in controls included TRBV5-6, TRBV5-1 and TRBV20-1.

Built from TCR beta cDNA, the libraries had unique molecular identifiers in them. A single record per CDR3 protein comes from TCRdb applying MiXCR to the PCR reads. The sample has 750,000 to 900,000 distinct CDR3 sequences; roughly 46% are singletons. Their specific antigens are unknown. The material sequenced was blood. The receptors were gathered from a girl under 18 with multiple sclerosis.

The chain employs TRBV2 and TRBJ2-1; D perhaps matches TRBD2 (6 bases). The CDR3 contains 15 residues. Trimming shortened V by 5 bases and J by 2 bases, and 13 bases separated the two germline ends. Germline V CDR1 and CDR2: SNHLY, FYNNEI. CDR3 nucleotides: TGTGCCAGCAGTCCCGGGCGGGACCCCTACAATGAGCAGTTCTTC. Its protein is CASSPGRDPYNEQFF.

The J gene is TRBJ2-7, the V gene TRBV7-9, with D tentatively TRBD2 (6 bases). Germline CDR1 SEHNR, CDR2 FQNEAQ (reference sequence). This CDR3 has 12 residues. Trimming stripped 5 bases from V and 9 bases from J, with 14 bases between. The CDR3 region has the DNA TGTGCCAGCAGCCCATCGGGGGTCTCGCAGTACTTC. Its translation is CASSPSGVSQYF.

The rearrangement uses TRBV20-1 and TRBJ2-1; 9 bases match TRBD1. The ends lost 0 bases at V and 4 bases at J; junction bases unmatched: 7. This CDR3 has 16 residues. The V gene's germline CDR1 is DFQATT and CDR2 SNEGSKA (reference sequence). CDR3 coding DNA: TGCAGTGCTAGAGATCCTACAGGGGGCTTGTACAATGAGCAGTTCTTC. This sequence encodes CSARDPTGGLYNEQFF.

J is TRBJ2-1 and V is TRBV7-6; D possibly corresponds to TRBD1 (6 bases). Germline CDR1 is SGHVS and CDR2 is FNYEAQ. Deletions cut 6 bases from V and 3 bases from J, with 15 bases between. This CDR3 spans 15 amino acids. The CDR3 sequence: CASSYRVGDYNEQFF. The CDR3 DNA is TGTGCCAGCAGTTACAGGGTGGGCGACTACAATGAGCAGTTCTTC.